This TCR beta chain emerged from a study of cytomegalovirus exposure and HLA in healthy donors. Healthy people donating bone marrow made up the donors. General observations from the study: As was reported, the HLA-A and HLA-B alleles of most subjects were accurately predicted from TCR beta sequences. Previous analysis showed most TCR beta V segments were productive about 87% or about 30% of the time. When analyzed later, a missense DCLRE1C variant was found to be linked to TCR beta V- and J-gene trimming.

PCR was performed using 60 Vbeta and 13 Jbeta primers. The data were produced by immunoSEQ multiplex PCR, yet TCRdb's version contains in-frame clones alone and is incomplete. The data hold under 200,000 clones, with 65% to 80% observed a single time. CDR3 length: 17 amino acids. A word on this clone: Its target is unknown.

The source is a middle-aged woman in good health and CMV-seropositive. The sample was PBMCs. V gene TRBV7-5 combines with J gene TRBJ2-1; the tabulated D call, TRBD2, remains unverified against the DNA. TRBV7-5 is classified as a pseudogene. The CDR3 region is CARSSPGTSGGAYEQFF. Here the CDR3 DNA reads TGTGCCAGAAGCTCACCCGGGACTAGCGGGGGGGCCTATGAGCAGTTCTTC.